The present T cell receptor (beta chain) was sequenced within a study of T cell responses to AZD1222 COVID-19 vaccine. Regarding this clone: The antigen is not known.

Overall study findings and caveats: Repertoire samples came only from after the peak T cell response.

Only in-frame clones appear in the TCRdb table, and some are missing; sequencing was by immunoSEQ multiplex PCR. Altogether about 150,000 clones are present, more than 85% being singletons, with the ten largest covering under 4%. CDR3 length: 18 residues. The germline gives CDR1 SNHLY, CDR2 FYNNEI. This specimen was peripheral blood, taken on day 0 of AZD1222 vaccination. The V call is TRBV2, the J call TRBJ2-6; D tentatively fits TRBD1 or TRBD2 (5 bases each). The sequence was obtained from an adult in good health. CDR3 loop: CAKQGRGQVRTGANVLTF. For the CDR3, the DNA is TGTGCAAAGCAGGGACGAGGTCAGGTCAGGACTGGGGCCAACGTCCTGACTTTC.